These 16 T cell receptor beta chains share one sample of origin, sequenced in a study of CD8+ T cells in alopecia areata. cDNA serving as the sequencing template came from extracted, reverse transcribed RNA. Sequenced by immunoSEQ multiplex PCR; TCRdb stores in-frame clones only, minus some. The sample carries 150,000 to 200,000 clones, 50% to 70% recorded once. The sequencing used CD4+ T cells sorted from blood, collected at week 0. These receptors all come from a human donor with alopecia areata.

The rearrangement uses TRBV6-5 and TRBJ1-5; TRBD1 matches at 9 bases. Germline V gene data show CDR1 as MNHEY and CDR2 as SVGAGI. This CDR3 has 13 residues. V shed 8 bases and J 7 bases; nucleotides not matched to a gene: 6. CDR3 coding DNA: TGTGCCAGCGGCGGGACAGGGAACCAGCCCCAGCATTTT. This translates into CASGGTGNQPQHF.

The table lists this clone with a count of one. The gene calls are TRBV5-4 and TRBJ2-3, with D possibly called TRBD1 or TRBD2 (5 bases each). V gave up 2 bases and J gave up 3 bases, with 13 bases separating them. Per the germline V gene, CDR1 is SGHNT and CDR2 is YYREEE (reference sequence). The CDR3 sequence is 15 residues long. The CDR3 bases are TGTGCCAGCAGCTTTTCCCAGGGACGGACAGATACGCAGTATTTT. Translation gives CASSFSQGRTDTQYF.

Many counts were recorded for this clone. The chain joins TRBV18 to TRBJ1-5, with 7 bases that match TRBD1. CDR1 is KGHSH and CDR2 is LQKENI in the germline V gene. CDR3 length equals 13 residues. Trimming cost V 6 bases and J 7 bases; bases outside gene matches: 6. The CDR3 loop reads CASSPGTEQPQHF. The CDR3 nucleotides are TGTGCCAGCTCGCCCGGGACAGAACAGCCCCAGCATTTT.

This clone was seen a handful of times. The CDR3 DNA is TGCAGCGTTGAAAGGCAGGCAGGAGAGACCCAGTACTTC. Amino acid sequence: CSVERQAGETQYF. The chain recombines TRBV29-1 with TRBJ2-5; D is undetermined. Trimming removed 2 bases at V and 4 bases at J, with 11 bases between. The CDR3 is 13 residues long. The germline V gene has CDR1 SQVTM and CDR2 ANQGSEA. The entire variable domain, with the rest obtained from reference TRBV29-1 and TRBJ2-5, is as follows: SAVISQKPSRDICQRGTSLTIQCQVDSQVTMMFWYRQQPGQSLTLIATANQGSEATYESGFVIDKFPISRPNLTFSTLTVSNMSPEDSSIYLCSVERQAGETQYFGPGTRLLVL.

This sequence joins TRBV25-1 and TRBJ2-7, with 8 bases fitting TRBD1. CDR1 is MGHDK and CDR2 is SYGVNS in the germline V gene. CDR3 size: 13 residues. V lost 7 bases and J lost 5; bases outside the gene matches: 7. The DNA for the CDR3 is TGTGCCAGCACAGGACAGGGAGCCAACGAGCAGTACTTC. It yields the protein CASTGQGANEQYF.

In this sample, this clone turned up once. V and J are TRBV7-2 and TRBJ1-3; no clear D. Germline CDR1 and CDR2: SGHTA and FQGNSA. This CDR3 contains 13 residues. V lost 2 bases and J lost 8, with 10 bases in between. CDR3 loop: CASSLRWADTIYF. The CDR3 nucleotides are TGTGCCAGCAGCTTAAGGTGGGCGGACACCATATATTTT.

The chain combines TRBV2 with TRBJ1-1; D uncertain. CDR1 is SNHLY and CDR2 is FYNNEI in the germline V gene. V gave up 8 bases and J gave up 0 bases, with 10 bases separating them. There are 13 residues in the CDR3. The CDR3 DNA reads TGTGCCAGCCTATTGACGGTGAACACTGAAGCTTTCTTT. Protein sequence: CASLLTVNTEAFF.

This clone turned up a few times. The genes are TRBV15 and TRBJ2-7, with D possibly matching TRBD2 (6 bases). Trimming stripped 5 bases from V and 3 bases from J, with 14 bases between. The V gene's germline CDR1 is LNHNV and CDR2 YYDKDF (reference sequence). The CDR3 totals 14 residues. The CDR3 nucleotides are TGTGCCACCAGCGGCCGGGGGTCGGACTACGAGCAGTACTTC. This encodes CATSGRGSDYEQYF.

The chain uses TRBV5-1 and TRBJ1-2, with 9 nucleotides matching TRBD1. CDR1 is SGHRS and CDR2 is YFSETQ in the germline V gene. The CDR3 totals 15 residues. V was clipped by 4 bases and J by 5 bases; unmatched bases: 9. The CDR3 protein is CASSLGTGQGYGYTF. The CDR3 nucleotides are TGCGCCAGCAGCCTTGGTACGGGACAGGGTTATGGCTACACCTTC.

The chain couples TRBV9 to TRBJ1-5; D remains unclear. The CDR3 is made up of 14 amino acids. Germline V gene sequence: CDR1 SGDLS, CDR2 YYNGEE. V lost 0 bases and J lost 9, with 13 bases in between. The DNA for the CDR3 is TGTGCCAGCAGCGTAGCGGCCGGCGAGGGGCCCCAGCATTTT. Protein: CASSVAAGEGPQHF. Drawing the rest from reference TRBV9 and TRBJ1-5, the complete variable domain is DSGVTQTPKHLITATGQRVTLRCSPRSGDLSVYWYQQSLDQGLQFLIQYYNGEERAKGNILERFSAQQFPDLHSELNLSSLELGDSALYFCASSVAAGEGPQHFGDGTRLSIL.

V and J are TRBV4-2 and TRBJ1-2; D may be TRBD1 (5 bases). The V gene lost 2 bases and the J gene lost 2 bases, with 9 bases spanning the gap. The germline V gene encodes CDR1 LGHNA and CDR2 YNFKEQ. The CDR3 consists of 14 residues. The CDR3 is CASSQPGVNYGYTF. The CDR3 bases are TGTGCCAGCAGCCAACCGGGGGTAAACTATGGCTACACCTTC.

This clone has a handful of counts. The chain carries TRBV5-1 and TRBJ1-5, with D possibly TRBD1 on 6 matching bases. Germline V gives CDR1 SGHRS, CDR2 YFSETQ. The V end was cut by 0 bases, the J end by 0 bases, with 13 bases between. The CDR3 runs to 17 residues. The CDR3 DNA reads TGCGCCAGCAGCTTGGCCGGGGGGCCCTATAGCAATCAGCCCCAGCATTTT. Translation: CASSLAGGPYSNQPQHF.

V and J are TRBV18 and TRBJ2-1, with 7 bases that match TRBD1. The CDR3 spans 16 residues. J gave up 4 bases and V 5 bases, and 11 bases lay outside the gene matches. Germline V gene sequence: CDR1 KGHSH, CDR2 LQKENI. CDR3 amino acids: CASSSINRGQYNEQFF. The CDR3 region has the DNA TGTGCCAGCTCATCTATCAACAGGGGTCAGTACAATGAGCAGTTCTTC.

Details on this clone: Relative to the germline gene, one junction end is altered; a read error may explain this. The rearrangement links TRBV30 to TRBJ2-7, with D perhaps given as TRBD1 or TRBD2 (5 bases each). The CDR3 contains 11 residues. Germline V gives CDR1 GTSNPN, CDR2 SVGIG (reference sequence). The CDR3 DNA is TGTGCCTGGAGCCGGGACGGCGCGGCGCACTTC. Protein: CAWSRDGAAHF.

The rearrangement joins TRBV10-2 to TRBJ2-3; the match to TRBD1 covers 8 bases. Germline values: CDR1 WSHSY, CDR2 SAAADI. The CDR3 spans 13 residues. Trimming at V came to 9 bases and at J to 6 bases, leaving 8 bases not matched to a gene. The CDR3 loop reads CASGQGSVDTQYF. The CDR3 nucleotides are TGCGCCAGTGGACAGGGATCGGTTGATACGCAGTATTTT.

The chain links TRBV7-9 to TRBJ1-5; D gene ambiguous. V was pared by 3 bases and J by 4 bases, with 7 bases between. Germline V gene data show CDR1 as SEHNR and CDR2 as FQNEAQ (reference sequence). This CDR3 region has 13 residues. DNA of the CDR3: TGTGCCAGCAGCTTTACCGCTAATCAGCCCCAGCATTTT. Its translation: CASSFTANQPQHF.